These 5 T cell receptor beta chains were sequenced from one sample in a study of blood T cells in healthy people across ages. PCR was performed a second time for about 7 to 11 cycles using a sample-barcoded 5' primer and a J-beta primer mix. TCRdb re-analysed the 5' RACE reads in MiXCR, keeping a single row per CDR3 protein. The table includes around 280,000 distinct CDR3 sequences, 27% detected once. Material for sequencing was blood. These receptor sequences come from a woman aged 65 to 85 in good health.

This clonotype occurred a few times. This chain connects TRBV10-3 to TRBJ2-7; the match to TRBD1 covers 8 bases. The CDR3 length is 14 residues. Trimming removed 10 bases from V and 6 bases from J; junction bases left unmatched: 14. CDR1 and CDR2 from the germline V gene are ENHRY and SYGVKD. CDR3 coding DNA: TGTGCCACCGCGACCGGGACAGGCGAGGGCGAGCAGTACTTC. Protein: CATATGTGEGEQYF.

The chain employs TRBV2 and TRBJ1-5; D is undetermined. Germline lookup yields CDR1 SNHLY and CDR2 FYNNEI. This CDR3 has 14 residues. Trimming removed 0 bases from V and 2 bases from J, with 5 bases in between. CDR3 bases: TGTGCCAGCAGTGAAGCTGGGCGCAATCAGCCCCAGCATTTT. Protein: CASSEAGRNQPQHF.

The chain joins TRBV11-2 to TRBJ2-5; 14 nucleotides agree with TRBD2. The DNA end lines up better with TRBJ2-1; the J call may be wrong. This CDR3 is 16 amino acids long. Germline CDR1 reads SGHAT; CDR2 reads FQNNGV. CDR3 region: CASSLGLAGGANEQFF. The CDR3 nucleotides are TGTGCCAGCAGCTTAGGACTAGCGGGAGGGGCAAATGAGCAGTTCTTC.

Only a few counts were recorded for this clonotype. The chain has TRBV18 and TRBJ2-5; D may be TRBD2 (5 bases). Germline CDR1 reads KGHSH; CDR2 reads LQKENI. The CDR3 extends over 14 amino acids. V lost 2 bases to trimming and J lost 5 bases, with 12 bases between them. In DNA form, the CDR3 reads TGTGCCAGCTCACCATGGGAGCTTTGGGAGACCCAGTACTTC. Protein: CASSPWELWETQYF.

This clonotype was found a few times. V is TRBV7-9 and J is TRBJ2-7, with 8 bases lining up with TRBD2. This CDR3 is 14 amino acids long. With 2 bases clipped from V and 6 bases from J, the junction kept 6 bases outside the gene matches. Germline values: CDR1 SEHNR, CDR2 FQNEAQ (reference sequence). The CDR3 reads CASSLSAGTSEQYF. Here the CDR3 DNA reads TGTGCCAGCAGCTTATCCGCAGGGACTAGCGAGCAGTACTTC.